The source of this T cell receptor (beta chain) is a study of blood T cell repertoires in COVID-19. About the research overall: From the United States, Italy and Spain came samples of acute and convalescent COVID-19. The analysed material was cDNA or gDNA that came from T cells, B-cell-depleted T cells, or PBMCs.

There are 13 residues in the CDR3. V shed 5 bases and J 4 bases; nucleotides not matched to a gene: 2. Germline CDR1 is SGHAT and CDR2 is FQNNGV. Methods used by the authors: How many nucleated cells were present was estimated from reference gene primer amplification. Repertoires were generated with immunoSEQ multiplex PCR, while TCRdb's copy carries only in-frame clones and drops some. V and J calls and clone size are those listed in that table; D and trimming were worked out from the DNA. The sample shows under 200,000 clones, approximately 90% of them seen only once. Source material: peripheral blood. The sequence was obtained from a man aged 18 to 30 with active or convalescent COVID-19. The chain combines TRBV11-2 with TRBJ1-3; 7 bases agree with TRBD1. The CDR3 region is CASSPTGGNTIYF. The DNA of the CDR3 is TGTGCCAGCAGCCCGACAGGGGGAAACACCATATATTTT.